This T cell receptor beta chain is from a study of somatic reversion in DOCK8 deficiency (dated by TCRdb to the early 2020s). Turning to the overall study: The study compared the T cell receptor beta repertoires of three groups: DOCK8-deficient patients, DOCK8-revertant patients and healthy volunteers. The ways in which somatic reversion of pathogenic DOCK8 variants alters lymphocyte differentiation and function in DOCK8 deficiency were investigated. The DOCK8-deficient patients included in the study had already been reported in previous work.

Healthy control blood was obtained from volunteer donors provided by blood services in Australia and France. Genomic DNA for TCR repertoire analysis was extracted from whole blood samples or from PBMCs. Beyond this particular receptor, the publication reports: The methods did not specify, sample by sample, whether the source material for each sample was whole blood or PBMCs.

Libraries were prepared through multiplex PCR. One-step amplicon PCR with EuroClonality-NGS primers was used to generate TRB libraries from approximately 98 ng genomic DNA. Sequencing of the TRB amplicons was carried out on Illumina MiSeq instruments using 2 x 250 bp version 2 chemistry. The authors' pipeline ran thus. IMGT/HighV-QUEST was the tool used for both primary TRB sequence analysis and V(D)J annotation. Repertoire diversity and composition were evaluated with VDJtools after nonfunctional clones were removed and downsampling was applied for comparisons between samples. TCRdb handled the public reads itself, with Q25 trimming in fastp and clone calling in MiXCR, and kept productive beta chains. Duplicate CDR3 protein sequences are folded into a single record with the most common DNA and genes. The V and J calls shown here were made by TCRdb, not taken from the authors' results. The sample yields some 4,100 distinct CDR3 sequences; approximately 24% were counted once. In total, the top ten clones hold about 8.9% of the sample.

In its sample, this clonotype comes out as large (0.1 to 1%). The antigen it recognizes is unknown. It has no much larger one-base neighbor in the sample; base qualities were not kept. Sequenced sample: peripheral blood. The sequence was obtained from a human donor in good health.

The DNA sequence is TGTGCCATCAGTGAGGGCAGTCTTAACTATGGCTACACCTTC. Translated, it gives CAISEGSLNYGYTF. The sequence links TRBV10-3 to TRBJ1-2; a confident D gene designation cannot be given. Cut back by 2 bases and 1 base, the V and J ends lie 8 bases apart. According to the germline V gene, CDR1 reads ENHRY and CDR2 reads SYGVKD. From the cysteine up to the phenylalanine, the CDR3 has a length of 14 residues. Only the CDR3 DNA is retained, 42 bases long and in frame from the first base.